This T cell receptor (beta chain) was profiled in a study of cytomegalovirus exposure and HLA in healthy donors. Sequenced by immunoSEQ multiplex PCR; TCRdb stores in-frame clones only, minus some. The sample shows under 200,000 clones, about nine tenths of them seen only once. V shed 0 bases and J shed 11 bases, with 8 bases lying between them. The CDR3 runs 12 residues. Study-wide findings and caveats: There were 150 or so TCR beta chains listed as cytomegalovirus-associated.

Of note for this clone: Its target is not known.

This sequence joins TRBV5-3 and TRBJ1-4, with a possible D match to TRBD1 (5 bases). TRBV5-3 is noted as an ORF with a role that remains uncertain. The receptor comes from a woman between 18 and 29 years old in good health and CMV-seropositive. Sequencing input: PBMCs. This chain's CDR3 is CARSLAGAKLFF. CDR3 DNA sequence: TGTGCCAGAAGCTTGGCTGGGGCCAAACTGTTTTTT.